This T cell receptor (beta chain) was sequenced for a study of T cells after yellow fever vaccination. Study overall: Those fractions that held only low numbers of cells were prepared using the SMART-Seq v4 Ultra Low Input RNA kit.

Study-wide results and limits: Most clones from primary vaccination resurfaced after the booster (roughly 96% CD4, around 90% CD8).

Each CDR3 protein is one row after TCRdb ran MiXCR on the 5' RACE reads. The profile shows approximately 330,000 distinct CDR3 sequences, approximately 13% of them singletons. Worth noting for this clonotype: Its antigen is unidentified.

Per germline, CDR1 LNHNV and CDR2 YYDKDF (reference sequence). The germline V and J ends were trimmed by 2 bases and 5 bases, with 15 bases remaining between them. This CDR3 spans 15 amino acids. The V gene is TRBV15, the J gene TRBJ2-5; possibly TRBD1 for D (5 bases). This sequence was found in a man between 18 and 29 years old who received the YFV17D yellow fever vaccine. This material consisted of CD4+ T cells sorted from PBMCs, taken 15 days after the yellow fever booster vaccination. Written as DNA, the CDR3 is TGTGCCACCAGCAGACCCGGGCAGGGTCAGGAGACCCAGTACTTC. Protein: CATSRPGQGQETQYF. Drawing the rest from reference TRBV15 and TRBJ2-5, the complete variable domain is DAMVIQNPRYQVTQFGKPVTLSCSQTLNHNVMYWYQQKSSQAPKLLFHYYDKDFNNEADTPDNFQSRRPNTSFCFLDIRSPGLGDTAMYLCATSRPGQGQETQYFGPGTRLLVL.